This T cell receptor beta chain was identified during a study of a mutant IDH1 vaccine in newly diagnosed glioma. Across the study: Pretreatment consisted of radiotherapy, temozolomide, or both, with most receiving both.

The table came from immunoSEQ multiplex PCR; TCRdb's copy has only in-frame clones and leaves some out. The sample shows some 40,000 clones, 75% of them seen only once. With regard to this clone: Its antigen is unknown.

Germline V gives CDR1 LNHDA, CDR2 SQIVND (reference sequence). This CDR3 spans 15 amino acids. V shed 6 bases and J 8 bases; nucleotides not matched to a gene: 9. The study's findings and limits: There seemed to be no relation between pseudoprogression and changes in top peripheral T cell clonotypes.

Time point denoted: week 47, end of study. Topical imiquimod accompanied each vaccine dose, which consisted of 300 ug of mutant IDH1 20-mer peptide. The chain carries TRBV19 and TRBJ1-4; 10 bases agree with TRBD1. The source of this sequence is a man in his forties with glioma. The specimen comprised PBMCs, sampled from a glioma patient whose treatment included an IDH1 peptide vaccine. The DNA of the CDR3 is TGTGCCAGTAGCCTCTCCCGGGACAGGGGAGAAAAACTGTTTTTT. This codes for CASSLSRDRGEKLFF.